This entry concerns a single TCR beta chain. This specimen comes from a study of blood T cell repertoires in COVID-19. The wider study: T cells, B-cell-depleted T cells, or PBMCs supplied cDNA or gDNA.

The data were produced by immunoSEQ multiplex PCR, yet TCRdb's version contains in-frame clones alone and is incomplete. This sample has tens of thousands of clones, with roughly 85% found just once. The CDR3 has 14 residues. After removal of 4 bases from V and 5 bases from J, the junction contained 4 bases not matched to a gene. Germline values: CDR1 LNHDA, CDR2 SQIVND (reference sequence). The receptor comes from a human donor in a cohort sampled during active COVID-19. The J gene is TRBJ2-1, the V gene TRBV19, with 8 bases identical to TRBD2. The sequencing sample was made of peripheral blood. CDR3 protein: CASSTSGFHNEQFF. CDR3 DNA sequence: TGTGCCAGTAGTACTAGCGGGTTTCACAATGAGCAGTTCTTC.